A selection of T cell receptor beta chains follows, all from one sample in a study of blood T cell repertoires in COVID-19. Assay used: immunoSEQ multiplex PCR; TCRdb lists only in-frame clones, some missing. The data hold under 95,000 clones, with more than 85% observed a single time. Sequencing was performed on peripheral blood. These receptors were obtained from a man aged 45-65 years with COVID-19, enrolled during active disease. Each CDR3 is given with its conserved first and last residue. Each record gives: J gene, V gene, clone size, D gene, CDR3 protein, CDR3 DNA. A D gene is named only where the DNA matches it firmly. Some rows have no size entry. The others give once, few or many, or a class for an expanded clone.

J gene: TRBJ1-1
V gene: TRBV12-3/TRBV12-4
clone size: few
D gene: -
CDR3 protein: CASSLSDTEAFF
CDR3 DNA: TGTGCCAGCAGTTTATCGGACACTGAAGCTTTCTTT

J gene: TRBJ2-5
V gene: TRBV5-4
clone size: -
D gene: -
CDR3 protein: CASSWGGVGETQYF
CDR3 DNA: TGTGCCAGCAGCTGGGGGGGCGTCGGGGAGACCCAGTACTTC

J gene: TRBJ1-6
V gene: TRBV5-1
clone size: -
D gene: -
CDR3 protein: CASSPDRIGSPLHF
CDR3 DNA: TGCGCCAGCAGCCCAGACAGGATCGGGTCACCCCTCCACTTT

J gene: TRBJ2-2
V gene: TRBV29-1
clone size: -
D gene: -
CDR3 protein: CSGTQGQNTGELFF
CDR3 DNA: TGCAGCGGCACACAGGGTCAGAACACCGGGGAGCTGTTTTTT

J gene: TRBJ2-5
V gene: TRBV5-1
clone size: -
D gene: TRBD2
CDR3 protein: CASSTGLAGGRGETQYF
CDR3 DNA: TGCGCCAGCAGCACGGGACTAGCGGGAGGGAGGGGAGAGACCCAGTACTTC

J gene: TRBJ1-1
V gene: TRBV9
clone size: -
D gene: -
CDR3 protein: CASSRSSRYTEAFF
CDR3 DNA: TGTGCCAGCAGCAGATCGTCGAGGTACACTGAAGCTTTCTTT

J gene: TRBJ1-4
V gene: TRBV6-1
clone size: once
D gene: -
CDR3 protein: CASSDRAGNEKLFF
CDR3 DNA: TGTGCCAGCAGTGACAGGGCTGGGAATGAAAAACTGTTTTTT

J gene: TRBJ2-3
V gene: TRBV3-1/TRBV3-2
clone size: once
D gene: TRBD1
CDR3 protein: CASSQETGVYTDTQYF
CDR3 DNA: TGTGCCAGCAGCCAAGAGACAGGGGTTTACACAGATACGCAGTATTTT

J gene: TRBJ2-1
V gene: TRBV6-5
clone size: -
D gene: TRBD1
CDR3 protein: CASSYAGQGGYNEQFF
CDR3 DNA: TGTGCCAGCAGTTACGCGGGACAGGGGGGATACAATGAGCAGTTCTTC

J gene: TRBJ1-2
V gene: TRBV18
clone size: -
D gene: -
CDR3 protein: CASSPGQNYGYTF
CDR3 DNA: TGTGCCAGCTCACCTGGGCAGAACTATGGCTACACCTTC

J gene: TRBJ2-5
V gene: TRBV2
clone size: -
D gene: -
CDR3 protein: CASSEALQETQYF
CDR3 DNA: TGTGCCAGCAGTGAAGCGCTTCAGGAGACCCAGTACTTC

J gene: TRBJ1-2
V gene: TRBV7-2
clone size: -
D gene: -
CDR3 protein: CASSTDRGVSPNYGYTF
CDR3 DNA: TGTGCCAGCAGTACCGATCGCGGGGTCAGCCCTAACTATGGCTACACCTTC

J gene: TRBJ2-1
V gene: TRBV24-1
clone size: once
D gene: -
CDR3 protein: CATSDETGQGGLAGYNEQFF
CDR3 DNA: TGTGCCACCAGTGACGAGACCGGACAGGGCGGGCTAGCGGGATACAATGAGCAGTTCTTC

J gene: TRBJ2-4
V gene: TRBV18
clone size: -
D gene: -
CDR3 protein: CASSPRGVENIQYF
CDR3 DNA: TGTGCCAGCTCCCCCCGAGGCGTTGAAAACATTCAGTACTTC

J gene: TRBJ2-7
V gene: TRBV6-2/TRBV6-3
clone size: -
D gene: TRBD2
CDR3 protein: CASSLCLHPTSGPYEQYF
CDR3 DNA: TGTGCCAGCAGTCTATGCCTACACCCGACTAGCGGACCCTACGAGCAGTACTTC

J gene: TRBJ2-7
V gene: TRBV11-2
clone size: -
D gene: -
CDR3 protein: CASSATGRSLREQYF
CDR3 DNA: TGTGCCAGCAGCGCGACCGGGAGATCCTTACGAGAGCAGTACTTC

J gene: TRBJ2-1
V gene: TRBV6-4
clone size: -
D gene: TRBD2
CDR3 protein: CASSRLAGPYNEQFF
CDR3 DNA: TGTGCCAGCAGCCGACTAGCGGGACCCTACAATGAGCAGTTCTTC

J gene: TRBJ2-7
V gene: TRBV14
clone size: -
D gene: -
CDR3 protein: CASSQEFAWGRAYF
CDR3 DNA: TGTGCCAGCAGCCAAGAGTTTGCCTGGGGGCGCGCATACTTC

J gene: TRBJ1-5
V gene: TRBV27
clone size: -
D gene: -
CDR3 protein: CASSPNRDQPQHF
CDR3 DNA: TGTGCCAGCAGTCCGAACAGGGACCAGCCCCAGCATTTT

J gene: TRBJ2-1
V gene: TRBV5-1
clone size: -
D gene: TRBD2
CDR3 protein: CASSLGREGRNNEQFF
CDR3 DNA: TGCGCCAGCAGCTTGGGTCGGGAGGGCCGTAACAATGAGCAGTTCTTC

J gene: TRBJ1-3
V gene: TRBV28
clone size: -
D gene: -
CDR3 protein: CASSGASWVSGNTIYF
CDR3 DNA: TGTGCCAGCAGTGGGGCCTCCTGGGTCTCTGGAAACACCATATATTTT

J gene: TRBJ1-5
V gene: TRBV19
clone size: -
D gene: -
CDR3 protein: CASSRGAFGQPQHF
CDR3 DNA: TGTGCCAGTAGTCGAGGAGCGTTTGGACAGCCCCAGCATTTT

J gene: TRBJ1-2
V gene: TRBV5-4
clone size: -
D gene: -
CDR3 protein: CASSLVGQGLGYTF
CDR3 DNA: TGTGCCAGCAGCTTGGTCGGTCAGGGACTTGGCTACACCTTC

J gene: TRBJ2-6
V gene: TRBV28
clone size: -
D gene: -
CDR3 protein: CASSLPPGSGANVLTF
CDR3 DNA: TGTGCCAGCAGTCTCCCCCCAGGCTCTGGGGCCAACGTCCTGACTTTC

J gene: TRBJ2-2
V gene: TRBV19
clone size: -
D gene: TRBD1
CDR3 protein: CASTPLGQGFTGELFF
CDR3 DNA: TGTGCCAGTACCCCCTTGGGACAGGGGTTCACCGGGGAGCTGTTTTTT

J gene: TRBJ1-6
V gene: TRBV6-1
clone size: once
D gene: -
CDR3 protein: CASSDGQTSYSPLHF
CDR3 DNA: TGTGCCAGCAGTGACGGACAGACTTCCTATTCACCCCTCCACTTT

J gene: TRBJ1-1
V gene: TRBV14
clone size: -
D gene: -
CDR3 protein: CASSQQGGTEAFF
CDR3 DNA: TGTGCCAGCAGCCAGCAGGGTGGCACTGAAGCTTTCTTT

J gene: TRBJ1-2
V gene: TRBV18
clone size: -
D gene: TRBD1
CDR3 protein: CASSKDRGDFYGYTF
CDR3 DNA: TGTGCCAGCTCAAAGGACAGGGGAGATTTCTATGGCTACACCTTC

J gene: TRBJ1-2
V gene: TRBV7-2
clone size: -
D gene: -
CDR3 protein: CASSLARGRAAF
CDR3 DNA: TGTGCCAGCAGCTTAGCGCGCGGCAGAGCGGCCTTC

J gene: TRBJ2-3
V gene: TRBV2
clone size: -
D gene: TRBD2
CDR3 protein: CASTLAGDTQYF
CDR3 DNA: TGTGCCAGCACACTAGCGGGAGATACGCAGTATTTT

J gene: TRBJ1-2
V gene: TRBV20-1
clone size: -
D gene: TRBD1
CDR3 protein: CSAGTVNGYTF
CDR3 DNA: TGCAGTGCTGGGACAGTCAATGGCTACACCTTC

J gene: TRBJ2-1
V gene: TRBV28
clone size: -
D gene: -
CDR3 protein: CASSRPAGEQFF
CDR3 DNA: TGTGCCAGCAGTCGCCCCGCGGGAGAGCAGTTCTTC

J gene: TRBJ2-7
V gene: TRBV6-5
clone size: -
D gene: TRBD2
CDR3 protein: CATYKVLAGGYEQYF
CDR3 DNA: TGTGCCACCTACAAGGTGCTAGCGGGCGGCTACGAGCAGTACTTC

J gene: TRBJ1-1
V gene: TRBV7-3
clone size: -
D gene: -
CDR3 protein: CASSLSRDTEAFF
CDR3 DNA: TGTGCCAGCAGCTTAAGCAGGGACACTGAAGCTTTCTTT

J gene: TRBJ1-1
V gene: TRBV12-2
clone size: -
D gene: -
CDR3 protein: CASRLAQARAGDTEAFF
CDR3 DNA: TGTGCAAGTCGCTTAGCGCAGGCCAGGGCGGGGGACACTGAAGCTTTCTTT

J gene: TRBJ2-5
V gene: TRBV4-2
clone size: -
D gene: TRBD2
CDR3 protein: CASSRLAGVGETQYF
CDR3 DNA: TGTGCCAGCAGCCGACTAGCGGGAGTTGGAGAGACCCAGTACTTC

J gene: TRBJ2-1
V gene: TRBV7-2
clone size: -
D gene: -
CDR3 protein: CASSLVFQAGEQFF
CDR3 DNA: TGTGCCAGCAGCTTAGTCTTCCAGGCGGGTGAGCAGTTCTTC

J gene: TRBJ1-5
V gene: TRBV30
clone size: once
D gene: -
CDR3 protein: CAWSVGRRDQPQHF
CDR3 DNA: TGTGCCTGGAGTGTAGGTCGCAGGGATCAGCCCCAGCATTTT

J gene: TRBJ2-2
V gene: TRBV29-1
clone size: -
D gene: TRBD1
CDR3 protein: CSVGQGPSNTGELFF
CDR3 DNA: TGCAGCGTTGGACAGGGGCCTTCGAACACCGGGGAGCTGTTTTTT

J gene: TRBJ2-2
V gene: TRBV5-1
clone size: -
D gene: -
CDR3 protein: CASSFRVELGSNTGELFF
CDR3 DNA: TGCGCCAGCAGCTTTAGAGTGGAGTTGGGTTCGAACACCGGGGAGCTGTTTTTT

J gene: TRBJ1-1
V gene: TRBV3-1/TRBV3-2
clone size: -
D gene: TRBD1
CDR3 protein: CASSRPPGQLDTEAFF
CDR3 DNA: TGTGCCAGCAGCCGACCACCGGGACAGCTTGACACTGAAGCTTTCTTT

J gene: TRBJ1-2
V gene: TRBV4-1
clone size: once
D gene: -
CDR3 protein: CASSQGFFTGIRYGYTF
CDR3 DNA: TGCGCCAGCAGCCAAGGCTTTTTCACGGGGATCCGCTATGGCTACACCTTC

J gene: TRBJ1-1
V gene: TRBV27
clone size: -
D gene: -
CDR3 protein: CASSMQENTEAFF
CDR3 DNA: TGTGCCAGCAGTATGCAGGAAAACACTGAAGCTTTCTTT

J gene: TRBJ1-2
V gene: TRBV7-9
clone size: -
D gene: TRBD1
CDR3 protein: CASSYRGADGYTF
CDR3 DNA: TGTGCCAGCAGCTACAGGGGGGCGGATGGCTACACCTTC

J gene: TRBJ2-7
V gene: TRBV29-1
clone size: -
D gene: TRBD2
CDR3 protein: CSVGLADEQYF
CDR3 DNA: TGCAGCGTTGGACTAGCGGACGAGCAGTACTTC

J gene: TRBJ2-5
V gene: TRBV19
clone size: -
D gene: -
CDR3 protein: CASSKVSGQETQYF
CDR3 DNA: TGTGCCAGTTCAAAGGTTTCGGGCCAAGAGACCCAGTACTTC

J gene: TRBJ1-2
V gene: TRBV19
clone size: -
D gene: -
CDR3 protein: CASSPGTGNGYTF
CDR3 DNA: TGTGCCAGTAGTCCGGGAACAGGGAATGGCTACACCTTC

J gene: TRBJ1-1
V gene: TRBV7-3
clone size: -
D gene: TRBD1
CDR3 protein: CASSPGGANTEAFF
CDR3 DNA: TGTGCCAGCAGCCCAGGGGGAGCGAACACTGAAGCTTTCTTT

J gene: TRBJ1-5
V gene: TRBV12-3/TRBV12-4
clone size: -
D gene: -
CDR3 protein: CASSLSGQPQHF
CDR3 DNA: TGTGCCAGCAGTTTATCAGGGCAGCCCCAGCATTTT

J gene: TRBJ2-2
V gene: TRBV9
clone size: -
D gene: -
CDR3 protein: CASSVTGTGELFF
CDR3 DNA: TGTGCCAGCAGCGTAACGGGTACCGGGGAGCTGTTTTTT

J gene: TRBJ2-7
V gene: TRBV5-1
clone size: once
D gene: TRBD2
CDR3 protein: CASGLTSAYEQYF
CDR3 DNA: TGCGCCAGCGGCCTGACTAGCGCCTACGAGCAGTACTTC

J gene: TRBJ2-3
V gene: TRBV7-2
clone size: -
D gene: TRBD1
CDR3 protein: CASLRGTAGADTQYF
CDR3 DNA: TGTGCCAGCTTGAGGGGGACAGCAGGCGCAGATACGCAGTATTTT

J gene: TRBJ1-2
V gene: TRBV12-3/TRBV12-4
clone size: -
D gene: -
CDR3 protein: CASSLAGRLYTF
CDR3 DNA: TGTGCCAGCAGTTTAGCGGGCAGGCTCTACACCTTC

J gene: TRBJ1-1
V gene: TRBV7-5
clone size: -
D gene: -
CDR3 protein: CVRSYLPGGKDTEAFF
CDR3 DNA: TGTGTCAGAAGCTACTTACCAGGGGGCAAGGACACTGAAGCTTTCTTT

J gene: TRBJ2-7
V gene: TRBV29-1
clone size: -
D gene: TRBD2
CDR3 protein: CSVAVGLAGSEQYF
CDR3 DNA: TGCAGCGTTGCGGTAGGACTAGCGGGAAGCGAGCAGTACTTC

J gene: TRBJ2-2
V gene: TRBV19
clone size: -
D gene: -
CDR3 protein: CASSISHSSSTGELFF
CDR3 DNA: TGTGCCAGTAGTATATCCCACAGTTCGAGCACCGGGGAGCTGTTTTTT

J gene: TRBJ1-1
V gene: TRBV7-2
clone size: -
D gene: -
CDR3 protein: CASSLAAGFGTEAFF
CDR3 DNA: TGTGCCAGCAGCTTAGCGGCGGGGTTCGGCACTGAAGCTTTCTTT

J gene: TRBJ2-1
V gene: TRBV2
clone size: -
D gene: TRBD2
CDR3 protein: CASTPGRANNEQFF
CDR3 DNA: TGTGCCAGCACCCCCGGGAGGGCGAACAATGAGCAGTTCTTC

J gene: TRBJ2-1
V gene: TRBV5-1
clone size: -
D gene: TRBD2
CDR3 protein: CASSLVPSGNPSSSYNEQFF
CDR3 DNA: TGCGCCAGCAGCTTAGTGCCTAGCGGGAATCCTTCGAGCTCCTACAATGAGCAGTTCTTC

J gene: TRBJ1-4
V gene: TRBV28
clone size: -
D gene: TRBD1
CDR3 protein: CASSWDSHNEKLFF
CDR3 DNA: TGTGCCAGCAGTTGGGACAGCCATAATGAAAAACTGTTTTTT